The 30 T cell receptor beta chains below all came from one sample that was sequenced in a study of T-cell reconstitution after alpha-beta-depleted transplantation in children. The TCRbeta library was prepared with unique molecular identifiers. MiXCR, run by TCRdb on the PCR reads, gives a single entry per CDR3 protein. The table has about 1,000,000 distinct CDR3 sequences, roughly 29% seen once; the top ten hold 28%. The material sequenced was PBMCs, mostly from graft donor cells, taken 360 days after TCRalphabeta/CD19-depleted stem cell transplant. Source of these receptors: a boy in the first two years of life who had a stem cell transplant for SCID, so the T cells may come from the graft donor.

There are many counts of this clonotype. The chain carries TRBV4-3 and TRBJ1-4, with D possibly being TRBD1 (5 bases). Germline CDR1 reads LGHNA; CDR2 reads YSLEER. V lost 6 bases and J 0 bases, leaving 11 bases between the germline ends. This CDR3 has 15 residues. The CDR3 is CASSQRGTTNEKLFF. The DNA for the CDR3 is TGCGCCAGCAGTCAGCGGGGGACAACTAATGAAAAACTGTTTTTT.

This clonotype was seen a few times. This chain links TRBV4-1 with TRBJ2-1, with D perhaps matching TRBD1 or TRBD2 (5 bases each). V was cut by 0 bases and J by 3 bases, with 15 bases left in between. The germline V gene has CDR1 MGHRA and CDR2 YSYEKL. The CDR3 is 17 residues long. For the CDR3, the DNA is TGCGCCAGCAGCCAAGATGCTCGGGACCCCGTCTACAATGAGCAGTTCTTC. It codes for CASSQDARDPVYNEQFF.

The rearrangement joins TRBV12-3 or TRBV12-4 to TRBJ1-5; possibly TRBD1 for D (5 bases). This CDR3 is 15 amino acids long. V was trimmed by 5 bases and J by 0 bases, leaving 11 bases between them. The CDR3 reads CASSVGQNSNQPQHF. The CDR3 bases are TGTGCCAGCAGTGTTGGACAAAATAGCAATCAGCCCCAGCATTTT.

The chain has TRBV27 and TRBJ1-1; possibly TRBD1 for D (6 bases). Germline V lookup: CDR1 MNHEY, CDR2 SMNVEV (reference sequence). Trimming removed 3 bases at V and 5 bases at J, with 13 bases between. This CDR3 spans 14 amino acids. CDR3 sequence reads: CASSFEGGTTEAFF. Here the CDR3 DNA reads TGTGCCAGCAGTTTCGAGGGGGGTACTACTGAAGCTTTCTTT.

This clonotype has just one count. V is TRBV7-9 and J is TRBJ2-3; no firm D call. The CDR3 length is 14 residues. CDR1 and CDR2 (germline): SEHNR, FQNEAQ (reference sequence). Trimming left V 5 bases short and J 7 bases short, with 16 bases between. The CDR3 sequence is CASSTLGNRNTQYF. The DNA of the CDR3 is TGTGCCAGCAGCACGCTTGGGAACCGAAATACGCAGTATTTT. The full variable domain, with the rest looked up from reference TRBV7-9 and TRBJ2-3, is DTGVSQNPRHKITKRGQNVTFRCDPISEHNRLYWYRQTLGQGPEFLTYFQNEAQLEKSRLLSDRFSAERPKGSFSTLEIQRTEQGDSAMYLCASSTLGNRNTQYFGPGTRLTVL.

This clonotype came up a few times. The CDR3 is CASSTTGLYNEQFF. CDR3 DNA sequence: TGTGCCAGCTCCACGACAGGGCTCTACAATGAGCAGTTCTTC. The rearrangement links TRBV7-3 to TRBJ2-1, with 7 bases lining up with TRBD1. J was trimmed by 3 bases and V by 8 bases; bases with no gene match: 7. The CDR3 runs 14 residues. Germline V gene sequence: CDR1 SGHTA, CDR2 FQGTGA.

This clonotype was found a few times. This sequence joins TRBV5-6 and TRBJ2-1; D might be TRBD2 (7 bases). CDR1 and CDR2 from the germline V gene are SGHDT and YYEEEE. This CDR3 spans 16 amino acids. The V gene lost 2 bases and the J gene lost 3 bases, with 15 bases spanning the gap. The CDR3 is CASSFGRGAIYNEQFF. CDR3 bases: TGTGCCAGCAGCTTTGGCCGGGGGGCGATCTACAATGAGCAGTTCTTC.

The chain links TRBV10-1 to TRBJ2-3; D unclear. The germline gives CDR1 WNHNN, CDR2 SYGVQD (reference sequence). The CDR3 covers 13 residues. Trimming pared 3 bases from V and 6 bases from J, leaving 10 bases between. CDR3 sequence reads: CASSEPPQDTQYF. CDR3 DNA sequence: TGCGCCAGCAGTGAACCCCCACAGGATACGCAGTATTTT.

The CDR3 nucleotides are TGTGCCAGCAGCGTGAGGACTAGCGGATACAATGAGCAGTTCTTC. Encoded protein: CASSVRTSGYNEQFF. The V call is TRBV9, the J call TRBJ2-1; 10 positions match TRBD2. With V trimmed by 2 bases and J by 4 bases, 3 bases remained unmatched. The CDR3 contains 15 residues. From germline, CDR1 is SGDLS and CDR2 YYNGEE.

This clonotype appeared a few times. The chain couples TRBV7-9 to TRBJ1-2, with D possibly being TRBD1 (5 bases). Trimming stripped 3 bases from V and 2 bases from J, with 13 bases between. CDR1 is SEHNR, CDR2 FQNEAQ, per germline (reference sequence). The CDR3 extends over 15 amino acids. DNA of the CDR3: TGTGCCAGCAGCTTTGGGGGAGGCAGGAACTATGGCTACACCTTC. Translated: CASSFGGGRNYGYTF. The entire variable domain, with the rest obtained from reference TRBV7-9 and TRBJ1-2, is as follows: DTGVSQNPRHKITKRGQNVTFRCDPISEHNRLYWYRQTLGQGPEFLTYFQNEAQLEKSRLLSDRFSAERPKGSFSTLEIQRTEQGDSAMYLCASSFGGGRNYGYTFGSGTRLTVV.

This clonotype appeared a few times. This sequence joins TRBV2 and TRBJ2-7; 9 positions match TRBD2. Per the germline V gene, CDR1 is SNHLY and CDR2 is FYNNEI. The CDR3 consists of 15 residues. V lost 6 bases to trimming and J lost 4 bases; unmatched junction nucleotides: 10. The CDR3 coding sequence is TGTGCCAGCAGAGAAACGACTAGCGGCCTGTACGAGCAGTACTTC. Its protein is CASRETTSGLYEQYF.

This clonotype was counted a few times. The V call is TRBV11-2, the J call TRBJ1-6; 7 bases are shared with TRBD1. Germline CDR1 SGHAT, CDR2 FQNNGV. The V and J ends lost 5 bases and 6 bases, in that order; junction bases with no gene match: 7. The CDR3 consists of 15 residues. The CDR3 DNA sequence: TGTGCCAGCAGCAGACAGGGAGTGGGTAATTCACCCCTCCACTTT. This translates into CASSRQGVGNSPLHF.

This chain connects TRBV2 to TRBJ2-5, with TRBD2 matching over 7 bases. V was clipped by 6 bases and J by 5 bases; unmatched bases: 12. Germline assignment: CDR1 SNHLY and CDR2 FYNNEI. CDR3 length: 15 residues. CDR3 bases: TGTGCCAGCAGGGGAGGGTCGACACCTCGGGAGACCCAGTACTTC. This codes for CASRGGSTPRETQYF.

This clonotype occurred a few times. The chain joins TRBV7-2 to TRBJ2-3; D gene uncertain. V was clipped by 5 bases and J by 2 bases, with 11 bases between them. Germline CDR1 SGHTA, CDR2 FQGNSA. This CDR3 has 14 amino acids. The CDR3: CASSPGITTDTQYF. The DNA for the CDR3 is TGTGCCAGCAGCCCGGGCATCACCACAGATACGCAGTATTTT.

V gene TRBV6-5 combines with J gene TRBJ2-7, with D possibly matching TRBD1 (5 bases). The germline gives CDR1 MNHEY, CDR2 SVGAGI. CDR3 length: 14 residues. The V end was cut by 2 bases, the J end by 2 bases, with 10 bases between. The CDR3 protein is CASSYRGTTYEQYF. The CDR3 DNA reads TGTGCCAGCAGTTACAGGGGTACCACCTACGAGCAGTACTTC.

The chain couples TRBV7-3 to TRBJ2-7, with 7 bases identical to TRBD1. V lost 1 base, J lost 1 base, and 4 bases stayed unmatched. This CDR3 spans 15 amino acids. Germline V CDR1 and CDR2: SGHTA, FQGTGA. This CDR3 reads CASSLIGGMSYEQYF. For the CDR3, the DNA is TGTGCCAGCAGCTTAATAGGGGGCATGTCCTACGAGCAGTACTTC.

This chain joins TRBV12-3 or TRBV12-4 and TRBJ2-3; D is possibly TRBD2 (6 bases). Trimming cost V 6 bases and J 8 bases, with 12 bases left between them. The CDR3 spans 12 residues. The DNA for the CDR3 is TGTGCCAGCAGCCCGGGGGTACCTACGCAGTATTTT. This translates into CASSPGVPTQYF.

The J gene is TRBJ2-7, the V gene TRBV10-3, with D hard to call. The CDR3 has 14 residues. V was clipped by 2 bases and J by 0 bases, with 8 bases between them. Germline V gene data show CDR1 as ENHRY and CDR2 as SYGVKD. The CDR3 coding sequence is TGTGCCATCAGTGAGCTGCGGAGCTCCTACGAGCAGTACTTC. Translated: CAISELRSSYEQYF.

The V and J genes are TRBV20-1 and TRBJ2-5, with TRBD1 matching over 10 bases. The CDR3 is 17 residues long. Losses at the gene ends were 3 bases for V and 0 bases for J; bases not matched to a gene: 10. Germline values: CDR1 DFQATT, CDR2 SNEGSKA (reference sequence). The CDR3 coding sequence is TGCAGTGCTAGTGGGGACAGGGGCACCCCGTACCAAGAGACCCAGTACTTC. It yields the protein CSASGDRGTPYQETQYF.

The sample holds one count of this clonotype. This chain links TRBV30 with TRBJ2-7; 8 nucleotides agree with TRBD1. The germline V gene encodes CDR1 GTSNPN and CDR2 SVGIG (reference sequence). The CDR3 loop spans 13 amino acids. The trim removed 3 bases at V and 2 bases at J, leaving 3 bases unmatched. CDR3 in amino acids: CAWSQGAPYEQYF. The CDR3 DNA reads TGTGCCTGGAGCCAGGGGGCGCCCTACGAGCAGTACTTC. The full variable domain, rest sourced from reference TRBV30 and TRBJ2-7, is SQTIHQWPATLVQPVGSPLSLECTVEGTSNPNLYWYRQAAGRGLQLLFYSVGIGQISSEVPQNLSASRPQDRQFILSSKKLLLSDSGFYLCAWSQGAPYEQYFGPGTRLTVT.

The J gene is TRBJ2-2, the V gene TRBV7-6; D is unresolved. V gave up 0 bases and J gave up 7 bases, with 9 bases separating them. Germline V gives CDR1 SGHVS, CDR2 FNYEAQ. CDR3 length: 14 residues. This CDR3 reads CASSLAQFDGELFF. CDR3 coding DNA: TGTGCCAGCAGCTTAGCGCAGTTCGACGGGGAGCTGTTTTTT.

A single count supports this clonotype. The rearrangement links TRBV20-1 to TRBJ2-1; no reliable D call. The ends were cut back, 6 bases at V and 1 base at J, with 19 bases in the middle. The CDR3 consists of 16 residues. The germline V gene has CDR1 DFQATT and CDR2 SNEGSKA (reference sequence). CDR3 sequence: CSARRVMGWSYNEQFF. The CDR3 region has the DNA TGCAGTGCCCGTCGTGTCATGGGGTGGTCCTACAATGAGCAGTTCTTC.

V is TRBV4-3 and J is TRBJ1-2; D may be TRBD1 (5 bases). The length of the CDR3 is 12 residues. From germline, CDR1 is LGHNA and CDR2 YSLEER. V lost 8 bases, J lost 5 bases, and 12 bases lay in between. The CDR3 here is CASGGVGYGYTF. DNA for the CDR3: TGCGCCAGCGGGGGAGTAGGGTATGGCTACACCTTC.

The CDR3 sequence is CSVVAGAGELFF. The CDR3 coding sequence is TGCAGCGTAGTGGCGGGGGCCGGGGAGCTGTTTTTT. The chain joins TRBV29-1 to TRBJ2-2; 7 bases match TRBD2. Trimming cost V 6 bases and J 6 bases; bases outside gene matches: 4. Germline loops: CDR1 SQVTM, CDR2 ANQGSEA. The CDR3 spans 12 residues.

The chain couples TRBV7-2 to TRBJ2-5, with 10 bases lining up with TRBD1. Germline loops: CDR1 SGHTA, CDR2 FQGNSA. V shed 4 bases, J shed 5 bases, and the junction held 7 bases outside the gene matches. The CDR3 consists of 15 residues. CDR3 sequence: CASSSRTGGRETQYF. The CDR3 DNA reads TGTGCCAGCAGCTCCCGGACAGGGGGAAGGGAGACCCAGTACTTC. Based on the CDR3 plus reference TRBV7-2 and TRBJ2-5, the full variable domain is GAGVSQSPSNKVTEKGKDVELRCDPISGHTALYWYRQSLGQGLEFLIYFQGNSAPDKSGLPSDRFSAERTGGSVSTLTIQRTQQEDSAVYLCASSSRTGGRETQYFGPGTRLLVL.

This chain joins TRBV5-1 and TRBJ1-2, with unresolved D. This CDR3 is 16 amino acids long. The germline V and J ends were trimmed by 4 bases and 8 bases, with 24 bases remaining between them. Germline CDR1 SGHRS, CDR2 YFSETQ. Here the CDR3 reads CASSPTIGPSLGGYTF. The CDR3 DNA sequence: TGCGCCAGCAGCCCAACGATCGGGCCCTCGCTAGGAGGCTACACCTTC.

This clonotype was detected a few times. The rearrangement joins TRBV20-1 to TRBJ2-7, with D uncertain. Germline V gives CDR1 DFQATT, CDR2 SNEGSKA (reference sequence). V lost 0 bases, J lost 0 bases, and 12 bases lay in between. The CDR3 loop spans 15 amino acids. In nucleotides, the CDR3 is TGCAGTGCTAGAGATAAATGGGGAAGCTCCTACGAGCAGTACTTC. Its protein is CSARDKWGSSYEQYF.

In this sample, this clonotype turned up many times. CDR3 residues: CATSRLDPSDTDTQYF. The CDR3 nucleotides read TGTGCCACCAGCAGATTGGATCCTAGCGACACAGATACGCAGTATTTT. V usage is TRBV15 and J usage is TRBJ2-3, with D possibly being TRBD2 (6 bases). Trimming shortened V by 2 bases and J by 2 bases, and 14 bases separated the two germline ends. The CDR3 has 16 residues. Germline CDR1 LNHNV, CDR2 YYDKDF (reference sequence).

This clonotype was detected a few times. The genes are TRBV3-1 and TRBJ1-3; 8 bases agree with TRBD1. This CDR3 spans 14 amino acids. Per the germline V gene, CDR1 is LGHDT and CDR2 is YNNKEL (reference sequence). Trimming at V came to 2 bases and at J to 8 bases, leaving 5 bases not matched to a gene. Here the CDR3 DNA reads TGTGCCAGCAGCCAACGACAGGGGAGAGACACCATATATTTT. This gives the protein CASSQRQGRDTIYF.

V gene TRBV24-1 combines with J gene TRBJ2-1; D gene uncertain. The CDR3 has 11 amino acids. CDR1 and CDR2 (germline): KGHDR, SFDVKD. The V gene lost 3 bases and the J gene lost 6 bases, with 2 bases spanning the gap. CDR3 sequence: CATSDINEQFF. DNA of the CDR3: TGTGCCACCAGTGATATCAATGAGCAGTTCTTC.